This T cell receptor (beta chain) stems from a study of blood T cells in healthy people across ages. This clonotype showed up just a few times. The individuals who served as donors were healthy Caucasians living in Russia, aged roughly 6 to 90. Each sample yielded at least 7 million isolated PBMCs. With each sample, at least 6 micrograms of total RNA were extracted. Germline CDR1 and CDR2: SQVTM and ANQGSEA. This CDR3 region has 11 residues. V was cut by 4 bases and J by 6 bases, with 6 bases left in between. A second PCR of about 7 to 12 cycles used a sample-barcoded 5' primer and a J-beta primer mix. Template switching added a 12-random-nucleotide identifier to every cDNA molecule. TCRdb used MiXCR to reprocess the 5' RACE reads, holding one entry per CDR3 protein. Of fewer than 900,000 distinct CDR3 sequences listed, roughly 43% are singletons.

The gene calls are TRBV29-1 and TRBJ1-4; D is possibly TRBD1 (5 bases). The sequence was obtained from a woman in her fifties or sixties in good health. The sample taken for sequencing was blood. CDR3 nucleotides: TGCAGCGTTGGGGGGGATGAAAAACTGTTTTTT. It is translated as CSVGGDEKLFF.